The sequence of this TCR beta chain was determined in a study of molecular identifiers for immune sequencing clone quantification. V was clipped by 2 bases and J by 0 bases, with 11 bases between them. Germline V gives CDR1 SNHLY, CDR2 FYNNEI. The CDR3 is 16 amino acids. Concerning this clonotype: A clone one base away is much larger, so this may be a read error.

TCRdb passed the PCR reads through MiXCR, listing each CDR3 protein once. The profile covers hundreds of thousands of distinct CDR3 sequences, with about 20% appearing a single time and under 0.95% taken by the ten largest. Based on a CD8+CD4-CCR7+CD45RA+ profile, naive CD8 T cells were sorted. The chain carries TRBV2 and TRBJ1-5, with a possible D match to TRBD1 (5 bases). The sequenced material came from naive CD8+ T cells from blood, with Jurkat cell RNA spiked in. The subset is: FACS-sorted CD8+CD4-CCR7+CD45RA+ naive T cells. The sequence came from a human donor in good health. Some libraries in this study had Jurkat cell RNA spiked in. The CDR3 nucleotides are TGTGCCAGCAGTGAATCGTCAGGACATAGCAATCAGCCCCAGCATTTT. Its protein product is CASSESSGHSNQPQHF.